Listed below are T cell receptor beta chains from one sample, sequenced in a study of blood T cell repertoires in COVID-19. Assay: immunoSEQ multiplex PCR; the TCRdb copy retains only in-frame clones and omits some. Counted here are some 99,000 clones, 75% to 90% occurring once; the ten biggest clones make up about 6.6%. Sequenced input: peripheral blood. The receptors derive from a woman aged 45-65 years with acute or convalescent COVID-19. Each CDR3 is given with its conserved first and last residue. A D gene is named only where the DNA matches it firmly. For some rows the clone size is stated as once, few or many, or as a class when expanded; others skip it.

-	TRBJ2-1	TRBV3-1/TRBV3-2	-	TGTGCCAGCAGCCCCGCCGGGGGGTTGGGGGGGCGCTACAATGAGCAGTTCTTC	CASSPAGGLGGRYNEQFF
-	TRBJ2-3	TRBV7-6	-	TGTGCCAGCAGCTTAGCCACTCCCTCGAGCACAGATACGCAGTATTTT	CASSLATPSSTDTQYF
TRBD1	TRBJ2-7	TRBV13	-	TGTGCCAGCAGCTTAGGGGGACAGGGAGGCCACGAGCAGTACTTC	CASSLGGQGGHEQYF
-	TRBJ1-2	TRBV7-3	-	TGTGCCAGCAGCTCACAGGGTCGGACGGGTGGCTACACCTTC	CASSSQGRTGGYTF
-	TRBJ1-1	TRBV5-1	few	TGCGCCAGCAGCCCACAGTTTCTCAACACTGAAGCTTTCTTT	CASSPQFLNTEAFF
-	TRBJ1-5	TRBV6-6	-	TGTGCCAGCAGTGGTCAGGTGAATAGCAATCAGCCCCAGCATTTT	CASSGQVNSNQPQHF
-	TRBJ2-7	TRBV5-6	-	TGTGCCAGCAGTCACCGGGGTTCCTTCTACGAGCAGTACTTC	CASSHRGSFYEQYF
-	TRBJ1-1	TRBV6-4	-	TGTGCCAGCAGTGACTACCCCCGGGTTACTGAAGCTTTCTTT	CASSDYPRVTEAFF
-	TRBJ1-1	TRBV30	-	TGTGCCTGGAGACAGGGTAAGACTGAAGCTTTCTTT	CAWRQGKTEAFF
-	TRBJ2-3	TRBV7-6	-	TGTGCCAGCAGCACCCCGGGACACAGTCCTAGCACAGATACGCAGTATTTT	CASSTPGHSPSTDTQYF
-	TRBJ1-6	TRBV27	-	TGTGCCAGCAGTCAGGGGCAGTATAATTCACCCCTCCACTTT	CASSQGQYNSPLHF
TRBD2	TRBJ2-3	TRBV5-6	-	TGTGCCAGCGGAGAGCGGGGGGGTAAAGATACGCAGTATTTT	CASGERGGKDTQYF
TRBD1	TRBJ1-1	TRBV10-2	-	TGCGCTAGCAGTGTTAAGGGGGCGAACACTGAAGCTTTCTTT	CASSVKGANTEAFF
-	TRBJ2-7	TRBV9	-	TGTGCCAGCAGCCCCCGGACGGGATCCTACGAGCAGTACTTC	CASSPRTGSYEQYF
-	TRBJ1-2	TRBV3-1/TRBV3-2	-	TGTGCCAGCAGCCTCCAGGGGACGAGCGGCTACACCTTC	CASSLQGTSGYTF
-	TRBJ1-4	TRBV30	-	TGTGCCTGGAGTGGACAGAATTACAGGGAAAAACTGTTTTTT	CAWSGQNYREKLFF
-	TRBJ2-2	TRBV19	-	TGTGCCAGTAGTCGGACACCGAACACCGGGGAGCTGTTTTTT	CASSRTPNTGELFF
-	TRBJ1-3	TRBV6-5	few	TGTGCCAGCAGTTACCAGGGCGCCCAAGGAAACACCATATATTTT	CASSYQGAQGNTIYF
-	TRBJ1-3	TRBV19	-	TGTGCCAGTAGTCGGGGGTCCTATTCTGGAAACACCATATATTTT	CASSRGSYSGNTIYF
-	TRBJ1-3	TRBV10-3	-	TGTGCCATAAGGAGGGGAAACACCATATATTTT	CAIRRGNTIYF
-	TRBJ1-4	TRBV2	-	TGTGCCAGCTCCCTGGAGGGAATGTGGAGTAATGAAAAACTGTTTTTT	CASSLEGMWSNEKLFF
TRBD2	TRBJ2-1	TRBV6-4	-	TGTGCCAGCCCCAGTGGGGGGGGGTCTAGCTCCTACAATGAGCAGTTCTTC	CASPSGGGSSSYNEQFF
TRBD1	TRBJ2-1	TRBV5-1	once	TGCGCCAGCAGCTTGGGAGCAGGGGGAGTCTACAATGAGCAGTTCTTC	CASSLGAGGVYNEQFF
-	TRBJ2-1	TRBV3-1/TRBV3-2	-	TGTGCCAGCAGCCAATATAGAGGGACTGGATACAATGAGCAGTTCTTC	CASSQYRGTGYNEQFF
TRBD1	TRBJ2-1	TRBV6-1	-	TGTGCCAGCAGTGTACCGGACAGGGGGCTTTTCAATGAGCAGTTCTTC	CASSVPDRGLFNEQFF
-	TRBJ1-4	TRBV30	-	TGTGCCTGGAGTGTACAGGTCCCAGAAAAACTGTTTTTT	CAWSVQVPEKLFF
-	TRBJ1-1	TRBV4-1	-	TGCGCCAGCAGCTTTAACACGGAGACCCCCACTGAAGCTTTCTTT	CASSFNTETPTEAFF
-	TRBJ2-2	TRBV5-1	-	TGCGCCAGCAGGGAGGGGGCAGACACCGGGGAGCTGTTTTTT	CASREGADTGELFF
-	TRBJ1-2	TRBV2	-	TGTGCCAGCAGTGTCGGCACGACAGCTAACTATGGCTACACCTTC	CASSVGTTANYGYTF
-	TRBJ1-2	TRBV18	-	TGTGCCAGCTCACCCCAGACAGATAACTATGGCTACACCTTC	CASSPQTDNYGYTF
-	TRBJ1-2	TRBV27	-	TGTGCCAGCAGTACTAACATGGGGCTTGGCTACACCTTC	CASSTNMGLGYTF
TRBD2	TRBJ2-1	TRBV28	once	TGTGCCAGCAGCTCTCGGAGGGGACTAGCGGGGTTCGTCTCCAACAATGAGCAGTTCTTC	CASSSRRGLAGFVSNNEQFF
-	TRBJ1-1	TRBV6-5	few	TGTGCCAGCAGCAAAAGACAGGCTGGGAACACTGAAGCTTTCTTT	CASSKRQAGNTEAFF
-	TRBJ1-1	TRBV7-6	-	TGTGCCAGCAGCTTAGCGTCAGGGCTCCACACTGAAGCTTTCTTT	CASSLASGLHTEAFF
TRBD2	TRBJ2-7	TRBV7-8	-	TGTGCCAGCAGCTCCACTAGCGGGGAGCAGTACTTC	CASSSTSGEQYF
-	TRBJ1-5	TRBV21-1	-	TGTGCCAGCAGCACCCCCGGGACAGGGGTCAATCAGCCCCAGCATTTT	CASSTPGTGVNQPQHF
TRBD1	TRBJ2-5	TRBV19	-	TGTGCCAGTAGTACCCGGGACAGCTCGAGAGAGACCCAGTACTTC	CASSTRDSSRETQYF
-	TRBJ1-3	TRBV3-1/TRBV3-2	-	TGTGCCAGCAGCCTGGGGGGGGTATCTGGAAACACCATATATTTT	CASSLGGVSGNTIYF
TRBD1	TRBJ1-2	TRBV3-1/TRBV3-2	-	TGTGCCAGCAGCCAAGGCGCACAGGGGCCCCTCTATGGCTACACCTTC	CASSQGAQGPLYGYTF
-	TRBJ2-3	TRBV5-5	-	TGTGCCAGCAGCTTGATGGCCGGGGGCACAGATACGCAGTATTTT	CASSLMAGGTDTQYF
-	TRBJ1-1	TRBV5-6	-	TGTGCCAGCAGCTTCTCAGGGATAGGCACTGAAGCTTTCTTT	CASSFSGIGTEAFF
-	TRBJ1-1	TRBV2	-	TGTGCCAGCAGTGAAGAGTCCCCCCGAGCGTCAGTTGAAGCTTTCTTT	CASSEESPRASVEAFF
TRBD1	TRBJ1-5	TRBV13	-	TGTGCCAGCAGCTCCGGACAGGGGAGTAGTCAGCCCCAGCATTTT	CASSSGQGSSQPQHF
-	TRBJ1-6	TRBV27	-	TGTGCCAGCCTCGGAGTGTCGGAGCTCTCGTTGAAGTACACCCTCCACTTT	CASLGVSELSLKYTLHF
TRBD1	TRBJ2-7	TRBV19	once	TGTGCCAGTAGTATTTCCCAGGGGGTATCCTACGAGCAGTACTTC	CASSISQGVSYEQYF
-	TRBJ2-3	TRBV5-1	-	TGCGCCAGCAGCTTTCTCAGGGGTACCGCAGATACGCAGTATTTT	CASSFLRGTADTQYF
-	TRBJ1-2	TRBV19	-	TGTGCCAGCACCGGCGCGGACCGGACTGGGTATGGCTACACCTTC	CASTGADRTGYGYTF
TRBD2	TRBJ2-7	TRBV11-2	-	TGTGCCACCTTGACTAGCGGGGGCCTGGGAGAAGAGCAGTACTTC	CATLTSGGLGEEQYF
-	TRBJ2-2	TRBV10-2	-	TGCGCCAGCAGTGTTATAGCGGCGGTCAACACCGGGGAGCTGTTTTTT	CASSVIAAVNTGELFF
-	TRBJ1-2	TRBV9	-	TGTGCCAGCAGCCAAGCTTCGGGCTATGGCTACACCTTC	CASSQASGYGYTF
TRBD1	TRBJ2-3	TRBV6-4	-	TGTGCCAGCAGGGGGACAGGGGGCTCAGATACGCAGTATTTT	CASRGTGGSDTQYF
-	TRBJ2-2	TRBV7-8	once	TGTGCCAGCAGACAGAGGGACACGAACACCGGGGAGCTGTTTTTT	CASRQRDTNTGELFF
-	TRBJ1-2	TRBV10-3	-	TGTGCCATCAGTGAACAGGCCGCTAACTATGGCTACACCTTC	CAISEQAANYGYTF
-	TRBJ2-1	TRBV24-1	-	TGTGCCACCAGTGATTCACTTGGTAACAATGAGCAGTTCTTC	CATSDSLGNNEQFF